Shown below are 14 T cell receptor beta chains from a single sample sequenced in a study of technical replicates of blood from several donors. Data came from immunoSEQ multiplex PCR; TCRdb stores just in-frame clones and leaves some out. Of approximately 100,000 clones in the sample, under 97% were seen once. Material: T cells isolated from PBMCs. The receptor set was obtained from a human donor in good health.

The DNA for the CDR3 is TGTGCCAGCAGTATTAGCGGGAGTTACACAGATACGCAGTATTTT. This sequence encodes CASSISGSYTDTQYF. This chain uses TRBV28 with TRBJ2-3; 9 bases match TRBD2. Germline trimming cut 5 bases from V and 2 bases from J; bases unmatched to any gene: 5. The germline CDR1 and CDR2 sequences are MDHEN and SYDVKM. This CDR3 contains 15 residues.

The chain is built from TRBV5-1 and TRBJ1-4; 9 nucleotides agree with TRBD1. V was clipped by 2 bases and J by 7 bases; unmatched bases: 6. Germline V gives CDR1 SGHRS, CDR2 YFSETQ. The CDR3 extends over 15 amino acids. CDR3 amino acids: CASSFGDRDTEKLFF. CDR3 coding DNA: TGCGCCAGCAGCTTCGGGGACAGGGATACTGAAAAACTGTTTTTT.

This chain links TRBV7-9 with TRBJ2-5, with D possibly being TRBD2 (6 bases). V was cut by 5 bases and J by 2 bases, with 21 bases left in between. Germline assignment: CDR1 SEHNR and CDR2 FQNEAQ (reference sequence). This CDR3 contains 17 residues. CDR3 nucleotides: TGTGCCAGCAGCCCCAGCAGTGGTGGGACTCAACAAGAGACCCAGTACTTC. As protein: CASSPSSGGTQQETQYF. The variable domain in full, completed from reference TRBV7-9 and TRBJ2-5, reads DTGVSQNPRHKITKRGQNVTFRCDPISEHNRLYWYRQTLGQGPEFLTYFQNEAQLEKSRLLSDRFSAERPKGSFSTLEIQRTEQGDSAMYLCASSPSSGGTQQETQYFGPGTRLLVL.

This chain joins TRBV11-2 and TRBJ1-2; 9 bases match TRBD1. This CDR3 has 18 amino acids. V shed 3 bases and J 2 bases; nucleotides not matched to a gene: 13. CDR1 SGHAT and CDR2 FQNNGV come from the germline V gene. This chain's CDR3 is CASSFSTRDRALNYGYTF. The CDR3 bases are TGTGCCAGCAGCTTCAGTACCCGGGACAGGGCCCTAAACTATGGCTACACCTTC.

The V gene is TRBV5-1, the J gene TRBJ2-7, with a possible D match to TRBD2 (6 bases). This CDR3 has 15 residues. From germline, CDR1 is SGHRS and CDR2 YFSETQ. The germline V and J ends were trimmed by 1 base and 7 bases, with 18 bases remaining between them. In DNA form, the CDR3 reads TGCGCCAGCAGCTTGCTGATCGGGGGAAGAGGGGAGCAGTACTTC. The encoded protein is CASSLLIGGRGEQYF.

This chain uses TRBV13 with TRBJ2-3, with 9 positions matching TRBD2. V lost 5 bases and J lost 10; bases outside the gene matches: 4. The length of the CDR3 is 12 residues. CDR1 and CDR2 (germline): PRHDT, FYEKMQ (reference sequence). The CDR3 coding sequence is TGTGCCAGCAGCCCGCGGGAGGGCCCGCAGTATTTT. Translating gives CASSPREGPQYF. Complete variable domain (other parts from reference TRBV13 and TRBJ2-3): AAGVIQSPRHLIKEKRETATLKCYPIPRHDTVYWYQQGPGQDPQFLISFYEKMQSDKGSIPDRFSAQQFSDYHSELNMSSLELGDSALYFCASSPREGPQYFGPGTRLTVL.

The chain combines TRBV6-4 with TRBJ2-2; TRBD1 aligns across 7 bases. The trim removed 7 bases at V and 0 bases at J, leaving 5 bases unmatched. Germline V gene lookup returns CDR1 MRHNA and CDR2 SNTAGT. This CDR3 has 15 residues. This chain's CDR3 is CASKAGTANTGELFF. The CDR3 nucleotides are TGTGCCAGCAAGGCCGGGACAGCGAACACCGGGGAGCTGTTTTTT.

CDR3 bases: TGTGCCAGTAGTATTTCCCCTAGCGGGACCCTCTACGAGCAGTACTTC. Its protein is CASSISPSGTLYEQYF. This chain connects TRBV19 to TRBJ2-7; 9 bases map to TRBD2. This CDR3 has 16 residues. J gave up 3 bases and V 3 bases, and 9 bases lay outside the gene matches. Germline V gene lookup returns CDR1 LNHDA and CDR2 SQIVND (reference sequence). The full variable domain, its missing parts supplied by reference TRBV19 and TRBJ2-7, is DGGITQSPKYLFRKEGQNVTLSCEQNLNHDAMYWYRQDPGQGLRLIYYSQIVNDFQKGDIAEGYSVSREKKESFPLTVTSAQKNPTAFYLCASSISPSGTLYEQYFGPGTRLTVT.

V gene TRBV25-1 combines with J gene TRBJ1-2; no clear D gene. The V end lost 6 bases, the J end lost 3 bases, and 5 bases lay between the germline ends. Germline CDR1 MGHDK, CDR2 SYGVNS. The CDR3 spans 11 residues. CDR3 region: CASSRDYGYTF. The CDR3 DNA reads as TGTGCCAGCAGCCGAGACTATGGCTACACCTTC.

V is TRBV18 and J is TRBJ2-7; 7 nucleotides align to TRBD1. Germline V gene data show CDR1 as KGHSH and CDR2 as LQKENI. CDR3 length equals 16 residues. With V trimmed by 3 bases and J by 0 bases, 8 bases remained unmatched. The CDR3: CASSPARDSHSYEQYF. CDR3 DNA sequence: TGTGCCAGCTCACCCGCCCGGGACAGCCACTCCTACGAGCAGTACTTC.

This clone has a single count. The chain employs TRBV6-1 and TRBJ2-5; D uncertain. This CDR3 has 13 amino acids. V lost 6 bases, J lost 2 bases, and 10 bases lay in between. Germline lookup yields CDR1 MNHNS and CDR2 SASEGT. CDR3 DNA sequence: TGTGCCAGCAGGTCAGGCCTACAAGAGACCCAGTACTTC. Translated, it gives CASRSGLQETQYF.

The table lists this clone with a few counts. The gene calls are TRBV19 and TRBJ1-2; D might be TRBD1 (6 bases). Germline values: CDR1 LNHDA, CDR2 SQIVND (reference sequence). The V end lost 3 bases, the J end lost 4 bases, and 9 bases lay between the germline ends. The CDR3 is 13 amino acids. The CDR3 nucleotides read TGTGCCAGTAGTATCCACAGGGCCTATGGCTACACCTTC. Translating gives CASSIHRAYGYTF.

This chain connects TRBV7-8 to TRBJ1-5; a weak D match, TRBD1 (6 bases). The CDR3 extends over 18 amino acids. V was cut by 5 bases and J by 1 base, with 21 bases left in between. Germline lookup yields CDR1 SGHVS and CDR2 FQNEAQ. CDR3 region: CASSLTREGVISNQPQHF. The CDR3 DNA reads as TGTGCCAGCAGCCTCACCCGGGAGGGGGTAATAAGCAATCAGCCCCAGCATTTT.

In DNA, the CDR3 is TGTGCCTGGAGTGCTGGAGGGTCCTACGAGCAGTACTTC. This encodes CAWSAGGSYEQYF. This chain joins TRBV30 and TRBJ2-7, with a tentative D call TRBD2 (6 bases). V was clipped by 1 base and J by 1 base, with 8 bases between them. Looked up from germline, CDR1 is GTSNPN and CDR2 is SVGIG (reference sequence). The CDR3 has 13 amino acids.